A single sample is the source of the 14 T cell receptor beta chains below, sequenced in a study of CD8+ T cells in alopecia areata. After isolation, RNA underwent reverse transcription to generate cDNA as the sequencing template. Data came from immunoSEQ multiplex PCR; TCRdb stores just in-frame clones and leaves some out. This table holds 190,000 or so clones, approximately 56% found once. The treatment here: oral pan-JAK inhibitor, 5-10 mg twice daily. The source was CD4+ T cells sorted from blood, collected at week 4, from a patient treated with tofacitinib. These receptors came from a human donor with alopecia areata.

The chain is built from TRBV2 and TRBJ2-7; 7 bases line up with TRBD2. V lost 11 bases to trimming and J lost 7 bases; unmatched junction nucleotides: 14. The CDR3 length is 13 residues. From germline, CDR1 is SNHLY and CDR2 FYNNEI. CDR3 residues: CAASGDPPSEQYF. CDR3 bases: TGTGCCGCAAGCGGGGATCCGCCTTCAGAGCAGTACTTC. Complete variable domain (other parts from reference TRBV2 and TRBJ2-7): EPEVTQTPSHQVTQMGQEVILRCVPISNHLYFYWYRQILGQKVEFLVSFYNNEISEKSEIFDDQFSVERPDGSNFTLKIRSTKLEDSAMYFCAASGDPPSEQYFGPGTRLTVT.

V gene TRBV23-1 combines with J gene TRBJ1-2; D might be TRBD1 (5 bases). TRBV23-1 is identified as an open reading frame with a role that is uncertain. Trimming removed 10 bases from V and 3 bases from J, with 21 bases in between. CDR3 length: 15 amino acids. In nucleotides, the CDR3 is TGCGCCATCCGGTCCCAGGGCCCTGGGGACTATGGCTACACCTTC. Translating gives CAIRSQGPGDYGYTF.

This rearrangement joins TRBV30 to TRBJ1-1; TRBD1 is a possible D gene (6 bases). Trimming removed 4 bases from V and 10 bases from J, with 19 bases in between. Germline lookup yields CDR1 GTSNPN and CDR2 SVGIG (reference sequence). This CDR3 contains 13 residues. The CDR3 loop reads CAWNSRQALGAFF. The CDR3 bases are TGTGCCTGGAATTCTAGACAGGCCCTTGGAGCTTTCTTT.

V and J are TRBV6-6 and TRBJ1-4; 7 positions match TRBD1. V was pared by 7 bases and J by 4 bases, with 9 bases of the junction left unmatched. The germline V gene encodes CDR1 MNHNY and CDR2 SVGAGI (reference sequence). CDR3 length: 15 residues. The CDR3 coding sequence is TGTGCCAGCAACGCGCAGGGGGTGGGTAATGAAAAACTGTTTTTT. As protein: CASNAQGVGNEKLFF.

V and J are TRBV29-1 and TRBJ1-3; D unclear. CDR1 is SQVTM and CDR2 is ANQGSEA in the germline V gene. The CDR3 contains 12 residues. The V end lost 2 bases, the J end lost 2 bases, and 4 bases lay between the germline ends. CDR3 residues: CSVEIPGNTIYF. The CDR3 region has the DNA TGCAGCGTTGAAATCCCTGGAAACACCATATATTTT.

This rearrangement joins TRBV7-9 to TRBJ1-1; D perhaps matches TRBD1 (5 bases). The CDR3 length is 14 residues. In germline, CDR1 is SEHNR, CDR2 FQNEAQ (reference sequence). Trimming stripped 0 bases from V and 5 bases from J, with 10 bases between. CDR3 sequence reads: CASSLASGGTEAFF. CDR3 nucleotides: TGTGCCAGCAGCTTAGCGTCCGGGGGTACTGAAGCTTTCTTT.

The rearrangement uses TRBV5-1 and TRBJ1-2; D remains ambiguous. The germline gives CDR1 SGHRS, CDR2 YFSETQ. CDR3 size: 12 residues. Between the trimmed V and J ends, which lost 0 bases and 4 bases, there was a span of 4 bases. For the CDR3, the DNA is TGCGCCAGCAGCTTGGACGTCTATGGCTACACCTTC. Protein: CASSLDVYGYTF.

The chain combines TRBV10-3 with TRBJ1-4; 7 bases fit TRBD1. The CDR3 sequence is 14 residues long. V shed 6 bases and J 6 bases; nucleotides not matched to a gene: 7. Per the germline V gene, CDR1 is ENHRY and CDR2 is SYGVKD. The chain's CDR3 is CAISRDRAYEKLFF. The CDR3 DNA is TGTGCCATCAGCCGAGACAGGGCGTATGAAAAACTGTTTTTT.

This chain uses TRBV2 with TRBJ2-3; D uncertain. The V and J ends lost 3 bases and 0 bases respectively, with 7 bases between them. The CDR3 runs 14 residues. CDR1 and CDR2 from the germline V gene are SNHLY and FYNNEI. CDR3 sequence reads: CASSEQWSTDTQYF. Written as DNA, the CDR3 is TGTGCCAGCAGTGAGCAGTGGAGCACAGATACGCAGTATTTT.

The J gene is TRBJ1-4, the V gene TRBV5-6; perhaps TRBD1 as D (6 bases). Germline V gene data show CDR1 as SGHDT and CDR2 as YYEEEE. CDR3 length: 16 residues. Between the trimmed V and J ends, which lost 1 base and 0 bases, there was a span of 10 bases. The CDR3 sequence is CASSLRGTTTNEKLFF. The CDR3 nucleotides read TGTGCCAGCAGCTTGCGAGGGACAACAACTAATGAAAAACTGTTTTTT.

The rearrangement joins TRBV2 to TRBJ2-3, with 7 bases identical to TRBD2. From germline, CDR1 is SNHLY and CDR2 FYNNEI. There are 14 residues in the CDR3. Trimming cost V 3 bases and J 9 bases; bases outside gene matches: 9. The CDR3 region is CASSETTGTTTQYF. The CDR3 nucleotides read TGTGCCAGCAGTGAGACAACCGGGACTACCACGCAGTATTTT.

This clone came up a few times. The junction shows a germline mismatch at one end, possibly a read error. The chain employs TRBV10-3 and TRBJ2-2; no clear D gene. The CDR3 loop spans 13 amino acids. The germline V gene has CDR1 ENHRY and CDR2 SYGVKD. The DNA for the CDR3 is TGTGCCAGCAGTTATGGTCACACCGGGGAGCTGTTTTTT. This translates into CASSYGHTGELFF.

This clone was seen more than once but under ten times. The chain has TRBV23-1 and TRBJ2-4, with unresolved D. TRBV23-1 is an open reading frame, and its role is uncertain. CDR3 size: 8 residues. V dropped 3 bases and J dropped 15 bases, with 3 bases sitting between them. CDR3 region: CASSHAYF. The CDR3 nucleotides read TGCGCCAGCAGTCACGCGTACTTC.

This chain connects TRBV30 to TRBJ1-3; the D is unclear. From germline, CDR1 is GTSNPN and CDR2 SVGIG (reference sequence). The CDR3 extends over 11 amino acids. V lost 0 bases to trimming and J lost 8 bases, with 5 bases between them. The CDR3 region has the DNA TGTGCCTGGAGTGTGGGGTACACCATATATTTT. This codes for CAWSVGYTIYF.